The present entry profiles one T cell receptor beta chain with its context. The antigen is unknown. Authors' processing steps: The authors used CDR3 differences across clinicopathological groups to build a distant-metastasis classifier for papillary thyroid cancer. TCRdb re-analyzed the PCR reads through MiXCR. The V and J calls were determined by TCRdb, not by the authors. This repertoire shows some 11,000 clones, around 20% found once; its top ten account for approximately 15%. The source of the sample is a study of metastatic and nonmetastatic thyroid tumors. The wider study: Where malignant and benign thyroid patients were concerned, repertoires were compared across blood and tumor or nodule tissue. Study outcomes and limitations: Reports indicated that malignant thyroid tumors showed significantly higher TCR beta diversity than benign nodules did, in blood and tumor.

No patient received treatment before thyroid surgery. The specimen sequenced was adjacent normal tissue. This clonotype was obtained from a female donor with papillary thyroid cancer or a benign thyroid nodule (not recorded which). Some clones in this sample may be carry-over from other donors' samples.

The CDR3 is CASSLGLAGGYGGNNEQFF. In DNA, the CDR3 is TGTGCCAGCAGTTTAGGACTAGCGGGAGGTTATGGGGGAAACAATGAGCAGTTCTTC. V is TRBV12-3 or TRBV12-4 and J is TRBJ2-5, with TRBD2 identical over 13 bases. With the DNA end fitting TRBJ2-1 better, the J assignment may be wrong. There are 19 residues in the CDR3.